These 8 T cell receptor beta chains were all obtained from the same sample, sequenced in a study of T cell changes during pregnancy in multiple sclerosis. The repertoire was sequenced with immunoSEQ multiplex PCR; TCRdb's copy has only in-frame clones and lacks some. The top ten clones hold approximately 1.2% of a sample with 85,000 to 130,000 clones, around 90% of them seen once. The sample here was peripheral blood, taken in the second trimester of pregnancy. The receptors derive from a female donor with multiple sclerosis, enrolled in a pregnancy study.

The count of this clone is one. The chain employs TRBV2 and TRBJ2-1; TRBD2 matches at 12 bases. The V gene end was trimmed by 3 bases and the J gene end by 2 bases; junction bases not matched to a gene: 2. Germline V gene sequence: CDR1 SNHLY, CDR2 FYNNEI. The CDR3 sequence is 16 residues long. The CDR3 sequence: CASSDSSGRAYNEQFF. The CDR3 DNA sequence: TGTGCCAGCAGTGATTCTAGCGGGAGGGCCTACAATGAGCAGTTCTTC.

V gene TRBV27 combines with J gene TRBJ2-2; a possible D gene is TRBD2 (5 bases). Trimming took 10 bases from V and 3 from J, leaving 15 bases between them. This CDR3 has 14 amino acids. CDR1 MNHEY and CDR2 SMNVEV come from the germline V gene (reference sequence). CDR3: CATRGNRYTGELFF. CDR3 nucleotide sequence: TGTGCCACAAGAGGGAACCGATACACCGGGGAGCTGTTTTTT.

The genes are TRBV14 and TRBJ2-5, with a possible D match to TRBD1 (5 bases). V was clipped by 1 base and J by 7 bases, with 16 bases between them. Germline V gene lookup returns CDR1 SGHDN and CDR2 FVKESK. The CDR3 length is 15 residues. CDR3 DNA sequence: TGTGCCAGCAGCCAAGGCCTACCTCCCCAGGGGACCCAGTACTTC. It yields the protein CASSQGLPPQGTQYF.

V is TRBV6-5 and J is TRBJ2-7, with 7 bases fitting TRBD2. The V gene end was trimmed by 2 bases and the J gene end by 2 bases; junction bases not matched to a gene: 3. Germline values: CDR1 MNHEY, CDR2 SVGAGI. The CDR3 runs to 14 residues. The CDR3 DNA reads TGTGCCAGCAGTTACCTCGGGGGGACCTACGAGCAGTACTTC. It codes for CASSYLGGTYEQYF.

The CDR3 protein is CASSEYFGTVDNSNQPQHF. In nucleotides, the CDR3 is TGTGCCAGCAGTGAATATTTCGGGACAGTAGACAATAGCAATCAGCCCCAGCATTTT. The J gene is TRBJ1-5, the V gene TRBV6-1; 7 bases agree with TRBD1. Trimming cost V 2 bases and J 0 bases; bases outside gene matches: 13. This CDR3 region has 19 residues. Germline CDR1 and CDR2: MNHNS and SASEGT.

The CDR3 DNA follows: TGTGCCAGTAGCCGTCAACGCCGGGACAGGGGAGCGTCTTTAAACTATGGCTACACCTTC. It codes for CASSRQRRDRGASLNYGYTF. The chain recombines TRBV19 with TRBJ1-2; 10 nucleotides line up with TRBD1. In germline, CDR1 is LNHDA, CDR2 SQIVND (reference sequence). J lost 2 bases, V lost 6 bases, and 21 bases had no gene match. The CDR3 is 20 residues long.

This chain joins TRBV6-1 and TRBJ2-7; 8 nucleotides agree with TRBD1. Trimming removed 6 bases from V and 0 bases from J; junction bases left unmatched: 7. CDR3 size: 15 residues. Germline V lookup: CDR1 MNHNS, CDR2 SASEGT. This CDR3 is CASSWDRSTSYEQYF. The CDR3 DNA is TGTGCCAGCAGCTGGGACAGGTCGACCTCCTACGAGCAGTACTTC.

The rearrangement links TRBV6-1 to TRBJ2-5, with D possibly TRBD2 on 6 matching bases. CDR1 is MNHNS, CDR2 SASEGT, per germline. V lost 2 bases and J lost 3, with 13 bases in between. This CDR3 is built from 15 residues. CDR3 protein: CASSERLGWKETQYF. The CDR3 DNA sequence: TGTGCCAGCAGTGAAAGACTAGGATGGAAAGAGACCCAGTACTTC.